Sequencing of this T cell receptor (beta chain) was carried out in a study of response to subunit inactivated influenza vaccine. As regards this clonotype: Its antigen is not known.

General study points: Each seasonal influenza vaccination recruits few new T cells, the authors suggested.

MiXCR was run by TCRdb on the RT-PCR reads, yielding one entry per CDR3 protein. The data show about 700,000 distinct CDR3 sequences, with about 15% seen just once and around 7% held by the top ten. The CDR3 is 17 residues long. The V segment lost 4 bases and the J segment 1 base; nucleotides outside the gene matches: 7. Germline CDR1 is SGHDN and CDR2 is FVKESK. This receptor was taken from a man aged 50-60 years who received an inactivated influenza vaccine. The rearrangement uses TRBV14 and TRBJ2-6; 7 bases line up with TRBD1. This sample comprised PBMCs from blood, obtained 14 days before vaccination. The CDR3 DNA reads TGTGCCAGCAGCCCGAGGGACAGTTCTTCTGGGGCCAACGTCCTGACTTTC. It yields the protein CASSPRDSSSGANVLTF.